This is a list of T cell receptor beta chains from one sample in a study of graft-versus-host responses after intestinal transplantation. This table comes from immunoSEQ multiplex PCR, and its TCRdb copy is limited to in-frame clones, with some not included. This sample yields 100,000 to 140,000 clones, of which around 90% are seen a single time; over 0.6% belongs to the top ten. These receptors are not linked to any known antigen. Sequencing used unstimulated CD4+ T cells sorted from spleen or lymph node cells, obtained before transplant. These receptors originate from a human donor who was the organ donor for an intestinal transplant. CDR3s leave out the opening cysteine and the closing phenylalanine or tryptophan. Not every row has a clone size; where given, it reads once, few, many or a size class.

j_call	v_call	clone_size	cdr3_aa
TRBJ1-3	TRBV4-1	-	ASSQPQSGNTIY
TRBJ2-7	TRBV6-1	-	ASMKNTYEQY
TRBJ1-5	TRBV7-9	few	ASSRSNQPQH
TRBJ2-3	TRBV19	-	ASSIGGLDTDTQY
TRBJ1-1	TRBV5-4	-	ASSPAANTEAF
TRBJ2-3	TRBV11-2	-	ASSLGPADTQY
TRBJ2-5	TRBV4-2	-	ASSRMDSGETQY
TRBJ2-3	TRBV18	once	ASSPYGGGAQDTQY
TRBJ2-1	TRBV5-1	-	ASSLAGFRGGEQF
TRBJ1-3	TRBV10-3	-	AISESLSWAGLRSGNTIY
TRBJ2-5	TRBV19	-	ASSIRTTKAETQY
TRBJ2-3	TRBV9	-	ASSVETSGRGDTQY
TRBJ2-3	TRBV5-1	-	ASSWVGTSGRALNTQY
TRBJ2-4	TRBV2	-	ASNIYKNIQY
TRBJ2-7	TRBV9	-	ASSVCTGNYIYEQY
TRBJ1-4	TRBV7-9	few	ASSKGAPNEKLF
TRBJ1-5	TRBV15	-	ATSRGQGLGINQPQH
TRBJ2-7	TRBV9	-	ASSSGLAAYEQY
TRBJ2-2	TRBV4-1	-	ASGPNTGELF
TRBJ2-3	TRBV18	once	ASSPQQGYTDTQY
TRBJ2-5	TRBV7-9	once	ASSPHLTGESQY
TRBJ2-5	TRBV7-9	-	ASSLAGGEETQY
TRBJ1-1	TRBV9	-	ASSVGSLGGTEAF
TRBJ2-2	TRBV7-2	-	ASSSRYTGELF
TRBJ1-1	TRBV7-2	-	ASSLMGTGGTEAF
TRBJ1-3	TRBV9	-	ASSVAPGSGNTIY
TRBJ2-2	TRBV4-2	-	ASSQEGGINTGELF
TRBJ1-5	TRBV5-1	-	ASSLGGGNQPQH
TRBJ2-2	TRBV9	-	ASSTRRRAGELF
TRBJ2-3	TRBV30	-	AWSVLLGGQY
TRBJ2-7	TRBV2	-	ASLLGGNTYEQY
TRBJ2-5	TRBV19	-	ASSSGLAGAKQETQY
TRBJ2-1	TRBV5-6	-	ASSLGGGPPYNEQF
TRBJ2-1	TRBV19	-	ASRTSGGAYNEQF
TRBJ2-1	TRBV7-8	once	ASSSYTGTVNNEQF
TRBJ1-4	TRBV19	few	ASSRTTNEKLF
TRBJ1-1	TRBV2	-	ASTRTGRSTEAF
TRBJ2-2	TRBV11-2	-	ASRGWGNANTGELF
TRBJ1-6	TRBV7-2	-	ASSLQVDYNSPLH
TRBJ2-7	TRBV18	few	ASSPLTRDEQY
TRBJ2-1	TRBV10-3	-	AISVLAGVQF
TRBJ1-4	TRBV28	few	ASSGDSEKLF
TRBJ1-2	TRBV6-6	-	ASSYSWGPNGYT
TRBJ1-3	TRBV19	few	ASSPGSTGNTIY
TRBJ1-4	TRBV7-9	medium-sized	ASSLEGGNNEKLF
TRBJ1-1	TRBV11-2	-	ASSLSGGEAF
TRBJ1-1	TRBV7-3	-	ASSLQGYTEAF
TRBJ1-1	TRBV20-1	-	SATQGREAF
TRBJ1-4	TRBV18	few	ASSLQAKPGEKLF
TRBJ2-3	TRBV6-5	once	ASSNRLTDTQY
TRBJ2-1	TRBV7-3	-	ASSLKGGLAFYNEQF
TRBJ2-2	TRBV5-5	-	VSSWGLGGPGTGELF
TRBJ1-4	TRBV9	-	ASSVSAYSATNEKLF
TRBJ1-2	TRBV18	-	ASSPPKGEGGGYT
TRBJ2-3	TRBV14	-	ASSLWTSRTDTQY
-	TRBV7-2	-	ASSFRLANRETQY